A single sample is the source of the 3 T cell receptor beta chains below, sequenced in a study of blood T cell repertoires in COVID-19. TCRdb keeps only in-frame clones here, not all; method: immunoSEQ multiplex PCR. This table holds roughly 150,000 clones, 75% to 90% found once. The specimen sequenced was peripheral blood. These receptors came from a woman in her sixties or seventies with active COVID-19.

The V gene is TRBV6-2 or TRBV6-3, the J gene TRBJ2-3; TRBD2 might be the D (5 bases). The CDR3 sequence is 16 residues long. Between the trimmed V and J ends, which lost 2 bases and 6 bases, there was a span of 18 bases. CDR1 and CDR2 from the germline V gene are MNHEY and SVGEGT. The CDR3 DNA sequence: TGTGCCAGCAGTTACGGACCCACAACCTCGGGGGATACGCAGTATTTT. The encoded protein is CASSYGPTTSGDTQYF.

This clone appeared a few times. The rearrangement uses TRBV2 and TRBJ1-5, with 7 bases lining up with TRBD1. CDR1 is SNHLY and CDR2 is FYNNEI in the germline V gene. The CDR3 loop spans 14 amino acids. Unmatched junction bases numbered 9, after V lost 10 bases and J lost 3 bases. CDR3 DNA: TGTGCCACGACAAGGGACAGTCCCAATCAGCCCCAGCATTTT. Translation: CATTRDSPNQPQHF.

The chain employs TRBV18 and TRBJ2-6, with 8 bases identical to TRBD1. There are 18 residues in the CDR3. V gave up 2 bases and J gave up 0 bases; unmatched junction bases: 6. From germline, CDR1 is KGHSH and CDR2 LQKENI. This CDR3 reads CASSPVRTGLSGANVLTF. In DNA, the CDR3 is TGTGCCAGCTCACCAGTCCGGACAGGGCTCTCTGGGGCCAACGTCCTGACTTTC.